Detailed here is one TCR beta chain. The J segment lost 6 bases and the V segment lost 3 bases, leaving 16 bases of the junction unmatched. Per germline, CDR1 LGHNA and CDR2 YNFKEQ. This CDR3 comprises 18 residues. These data come from a study of T cell changes during pregnancy in multiple sclerosis. Clones were sequenced by immunoSEQ multiplex PCR, and TCRdb holds only the in-frame ones, with some missing. The data hold 45,000 to 50,000 clones, with approximately 94% observed a single time. The source of this sequence is a female donor with multiple sclerosis, enrolled in a pregnancy study. The chain joins TRBV4-2 to TRBJ1-5, with 8 bases fitting TRBD1. Here the sequenced sample was CD8+ T cells from peripheral blood mononuclear cells, taken before pregnancy. CDR3 nucleotide sequence: TGTGCCAGCAGCCAGTACTCGAAACAGGGGGTTGTCAGTCAGCCCCAGCATTTT. Amino acids: CASSQYSKQGVVSQPQHF.